This T cell receptor (beta chain) was sequenced during a study of T cell responses to AZD1222 COVID-19 vaccine. With respect to this clone: The antigen is unknown.

Generated by immunoSEQ multiplex PCR, the TCRdb table keeps only in-frame clones and is missing some. This sample has some 140,000 clones; about nine tenths occur once, and the top ten carry 5.5%. Trimming stripped 3 bases from V and 6 bases from J, with 7 bases between. The CDR3 is made up of 12 amino acids. Per germline, CDR1 KGHDR and CDR2 SFDVKD. Study-wide results and limits: Among those given AZD1222, only six were seropositive at baseline. Donors skewed white British and female; clonal diversity was possibly underestimated. Unmutated variant regions are reportedly the target of nearly half of TCRs that are spike-specific.

The sequences come from peripheral blood, collected on day 0 of MenACWY control vaccination. The origin of this receptor is an adult in good health. V usage is TRBV24-1 and J usage is TRBJ1-2, with D possibly being TRBD1 (5 bases). CDR3 bases: TGTGCCACCAGTGATCGGGGGGATGGCTACACCTTC. Its translation: CATSDRGDGYTF.